The next 27 T cell receptor beta chains were all read from a single sample in a study of blood T cells in healthy people across ages. The authors ran a second PCR of about 7 to 11 cycles using a sample-barcoded 5' primer and a J-beta primer mix. TCRdb fed the 5' RACE reads into MiXCR, producing one record per CDR3 protein. The sample yields roughly 2 million distinct CDR3 sequences, just under 50% seen once. The sample taken for sequencing was blood. The receptors here all came from a woman aged 40-49 years in good health.

The chain has TRBV4-3 and TRBJ1-3; no reliable D call. V lost 4 bases and J 1 base, leaving 11 bases between the germline ends. CDR1 and CDR2 (germline): LGHNA, YSLEER. The CDR3 has 15 residues. The CDR3 reads CASSRDVGSGNTIYF. The DNA of the CDR3 is TGCGCCAGCAGCCGAGATGTAGGTTCTGGAAACACCATATATTTT.

The chain couples TRBV18 to TRBJ1-1; 8 positions agree with TRBD1. CDR1 is KGHSH, CDR2 LQKENI, per germline. This CDR3 spans 14 amino acids. Trimming cost V 4 bases and J 5 bases; bases outside gene matches: 6. CDR3 sequence reads: CASSRQGQRTEAFF. CDR3 bases: TGTGCCAGCTCACGACAGGGGCAACGGACTGAAGCTTTCTTT.

This chain uses TRBV12-3 or TRBV12-4 with TRBJ2-7, with D unresolved. V was shortened by 7 bases and J by 7 bases, with 11 bases between the two germline ends. This CDR3 comprises 11 residues. The CDR3 nucleotides read TGTGCCAGCAATCTAGTGTCTGAGCAGTACTTC. Protein sequence: CASNLVSEQYF.

CDR3 in amino acids: CASSVLIRGGQGAEQYF. The CDR3 DNA is TGCGCCAGCAGTGTATTGATCCGAGGGGGACAGGGGGCCGAGCAGTACTTC. The rearrangement links TRBV10-2 to TRBJ2-7; 12 positions match TRBD1. V lost 4 bases to trimming and J lost 6 bases; unmatched junction nucleotides: 13. The germline V gene has CDR1 WSHSY and CDR2 SAAADI. The CDR3 consists of 17 residues.

A single count supports this clonotype. J is TRBJ2-4 and V is TRBV6-2 or TRBV6-3; D possibly corresponds to TRBD1 (6 bases). The DNA matches TRBJ2-7 better at its end, which makes the J call doubtful. Per the germline V gene, CDR1 is MNHEY and CDR2 is SVGEGT. The CDR3 runs to 16 residues. In nucleotides, the CDR3 is TGTGCCAGCAGAAAATCAGGGGACACACAAGCCTACGAGCAGTACTTC. Protein: CASRKSGDTQAYEQYF.

The chain employs TRBV29-1 and TRBJ1-1; the D is unclear. Trimming left V 2 bases short and J 8 bases short, with 24 bases between. The CDR3 covers 16 residues. Per the germline V gene, CDR1 is SQVTM and CDR2 is ANQGSEA. The CDR3 reads CSVERSQSERFAEAFF. DNA for the CDR3: TGCAGCGTTGAAAGGAGTCAGTCGGAGAGGTTTGCAGAAGCTTTCTTT.

The rearrangement links TRBV12-3 or TRBV12-4 to TRBJ2-1; D possibly corresponds to TRBD2 (5 bases). The CDR3 is 14 amino acids. Trimming shortened V by 5 bases and J by 2 bases, and 10 bases separated the two germline ends. For the CDR3, the DNA is TGTGCCAGCAGTACTAGAGGCCCCTACAATGAGCAGTTCTTC. Translated, it gives CASSTRGPYNEQFF.

The chain joins TRBV11-2 to TRBJ2-3, with 9 bases identical to TRBD2. In germline, CDR1 is SGHAT, CDR2 FQNNGV. V shed 1 base and J 0 bases; nucleotides not matched to a gene: 8. The CDR3 extends over 18 amino acids. The CDR3: CASSLGFSGGPSTDTQYF. The DNA of the CDR3 is TGTGCCAGCAGCTTAGGGTTTAGCGGGGGACCCAGCACAGATACGCAGTATTTT.

The rearrangement joins TRBV7-2 to TRBJ2-4; 8 nucleotides match TRBD1. CDR1 is SGHTA and CDR2 is FQGNSA in the germline V gene. The V and J ends lost 3 bases and 0 bases, in that order; junction bases with no gene match: 7. The CDR3 sequence is 17 residues long. CDR3 in amino acids: CASSFGGTGVAKNIQYF. The CDR3, as DNA: TGTGCCAGCAGCTTTGGGGGGACAGGAGTAGCCAAAAACATTCAGTACTTC.

The chain employs TRBV7-2 and TRBJ2-5, with D possibly called TRBD1 or TRBD2 (7 bases each). V was cut by 5 bases and J by 4 bases, with 14 bases left in between. CDR3 length: 14 amino acids. The germline CDR1 and CDR2 sequences are SGHTA and FQGNSA. CDR3 nucleotides: TGTGCCAGCAGCGCAGCGGGACAGTTAGAGACCCAGTACTTC. It yields the protein CASSAAGQLETQYF.

V usage is TRBV24-1 and J usage is TRBJ2-1; 9 bases align to TRBD1. J gave up 4 bases and V 3 bases, and 9 bases lay outside the gene matches. The CDR3 is made up of 17 amino acids. Germline CDR1 reads KGHDR; CDR2 reads SFDVKD. The CDR3 is CATSDPTGGPGYNEQFF. The CDR3 nucleotides are TGTGCCACCAGTGATCCGACAGGGGGGCCAGGATACAATGAGCAGTTCTTC.

The table lists this clonotype with a count of one. The V and J genes are TRBV7-9 and TRBJ1-2; no clear D gene. The CDR3 totals 15 residues. The V gene's germline CDR1 is SEHNR and CDR2 FQNEAQ (reference sequence). The V and J ends lost 0 bases and 0 bases respectively, with 8 bases between them. In DNA, the CDR3 is TGTGCCAGCAGCTTAGCAGCGAACGCTAACTATGGCTACACCTTC. Its protein product is CASSLAANANYGYTF.

The gene calls are TRBV28 and TRBJ2-4, with D possibly TRBD2 on 6 matching bases. The germline V gene encodes CDR1 MDHEN and CDR2 SYDVKM. There are 14 residues in the CDR3. Trimming shortened V by 6 bases and J by 3 bases, and 12 bases separated the two germline ends. The DNA of the CDR3 is TGTGCCAGCAGCTTCGGGACTCGCAAAAACATTCAGTACTTC. This encodes CASSFGTRKNIQYF. Looking up the rest from reference TRBV28 and TRBJ2-4 gives the full variable domain: DVKVTQSSRYLVKRTGEKVFLECVQDMDHENMFWYRQDPGLGLRLIYFSYDVKMKEKGDIPEGYSVSREKKERFSLILESASTNQTSMYLCASSFGTRKNIQYFGAGTRLSVL.

The gene calls are TRBV7-2 and TRBJ1-4, with D possibly being TRBD1 (5 bases). The germline V gene encodes CDR1 SGHTA and CDR2 FQGNSA. Between the trimmed V and J ends, which lost 6 bases and 4 bases, there was a span of 18 bases. The CDR3 length is 16 residues. The CDR3 sequence is CASRRDLSGFNEKLFF. DNA for the CDR3: TGTGCCAGCAGACGGGACCTGTCGGGTTTTAATGAAAAACTGTTTTTT.

This clonotype has a handful of counts. This rearrangement joins TRBV3-1 to TRBJ1-2; D remains ambiguous. The CDR3 extends over 14 amino acids. V dropped 5 bases and J dropped 5 bases, with 15 bases sitting between them. Germline V CDR1 and CDR2: LGHDT, YNNKEL (reference sequence). The CDR3 sequence is CASSDTDEWYGYTF. In DNA, the CDR3 is TGTGCCAGCAGCGACACGGACGAATGGTATGGCTACACCTTC.

This chain uses TRBV12-3 or TRBV12-4 with TRBJ2-3, with TRBD2 identical over 9 bases. J was trimmed by 8 bases and V by 5 bases; bases with no gene match: 8. CDR3 length: 14 residues. The CDR3 sequence: CASSPGLAIPTQYF. DNA for the CDR3: TGTGCCAGCAGTCCGGGACTAGCAATACCTACGCAGTATTTT.

With regard to this clonotype: The junction shows a germline mismatch at one end, possibly a read error. The chain uses TRBV7-2 and TRBJ1-5, with D maybe TRBD1 (5 bases). Germline CDR1 is SGHTA and CDR2 is FQGNSA. There are 16 residues in the CDR3. The CDR3 spells CASSTVGVAAAQPQPF. In nucleotides, the CDR3 is TGTGCCAGCAGCACTGTAGGGGTTGCGGCAGCGCAGCCCCAGCCTTTT. Supplemented by reference TRBV7-2 and TRBJ1-5, the full variable domain reads GAGVSQSPSNKVTEKGKDVELRCDPISGHTALYWYRQSLGQGLEFLIYFQGNSAPDKSGLPSDRFSAERTGGSVSTLTIQRTQQEDSAVYLCASSTVGVAAAQPQPFGDGTRLSIL.

V usage is TRBV20-1 and J usage is TRBJ2-5; D is tentatively TRBD1 or TRBD2 (5 bases each). CDR1 is DFQATT, CDR2 SNEGSKA, per germline (reference sequence). The CDR3 contains 14 residues. The ends were cut back, 5 bases at V and 4 bases at J, with 17 bases in the middle. The CDR3, as DNA: TGCAGTGCTGAGGGGATAGCTACCGGAGAGACCCAGTACTTC. Its translation: CSAEGIATGETQYF.

Regarding this clonotype: A read error may explain this, as a much larger clone is one base away. The V and J genes are TRBV29-1 and TRBJ2-5; 8 nucleotides match TRBD2. The J call may be mistaken, given a closer DNA end match to TRBJ2-1. The germline V gene has CDR1 SQVTM and CDR2 ANQGSEA. The CDR3 spans 13 residues. The CDR3 DNA reads TGCAGCGTCCCCGGCGGGAGGCAAGAGACCCAGTTCTTC. Translation gives CSVPGGRQETQFF.

This clonotype was seen a few times. The gene calls are TRBV3-1 and TRBJ1-6, with D possibly matching TRBD1 (5 bases). The CDR3 is made up of 16 amino acids. The V and J ends lost 3 bases and 6 bases respectively, with 15 bases between them. CDR1 is LGHDT, CDR2 YNNKEL, per germline (reference sequence). CDR3 amino acids: CASSQSTATFNSPLHF. The CDR3 nucleotides are TGTGCCAGCAGCCAGTCGACAGCCACGTTTAATTCACCCCTCCACTTT.

As concerns this clonotype: It may be a read error: a sequence one base away is much more abundant. The chain joins TRBV5-1 to TRBJ2-1, with D perhaps matching TRBD1 (6 bases). The germline V gene encodes CDR1 SGHRS and CDR2 YFSETQ. The CDR3 is made up of 12 amino acids. Trimming left V 4 bases short and J 9 bases short, with 11 bases between. The chain's CDR3 is CASSEQGSEQFF. The DNA of the CDR3 is TGCGCCAGCAGCGAACAGGGTAGTGAGCAGTTCTTC.

The chain employs TRBV6-6 and TRBJ2-5, with a possible D match to TRBD2 (5 bases). Per germline, CDR1 MNHNY and CDR2 SVGAGI (reference sequence). Trimming shortened V by 6 bases and J by 4 bases, and 12 bases separated the two germline ends. The CDR3 spans 13 residues. Here the CDR3 DNA reads TGTGCCAGCAGGTCCGGGAACCGAGAGACCCAGTACTTC. Translating gives CASRSGNRETQYF.

This chain uses TRBV24-1 with TRBJ2-1, with D possibly matching TRBD2 (5 bases). Germline CDR1 reads KGHDR; CDR2 reads SFDVKD. V lost 0 bases, J lost 4 bases, and 15 bases lay in between. The CDR3 runs 17 residues. The CDR3 loop reads CATSDLAGLGSYNEQFF. As DNA, the CDR3 is TGTGCCACCAGTGATTTGGCTGGTTTAGGGAGTTACAATGAGCAGTTCTTC.

About this clonotype itself: Its ends do not fully match the called genes, so a read error is possible. The chain links TRBV20-1 to TRBJ1-5; 8 nucleotides agree with TRBD1. Germline V gene sequence: CDR1 DFQATT, CDR2 SNEGSKA (reference sequence). This CDR3 comprises 13 residues. CDR3 in amino acids: CSAPGQGNQPRHF. CDR3 nucleotide sequence: TGCAGTGCTCCCGGACAGGGAAACCAGCCCCGGCATTTT.

CDR3 in amino acids: CASSLGLTEGFF. The CDR3, as DNA: TGTGCCAGCAGCTTGGGACTAACGGAGGGGTTCTTC. J is TRBJ2-1 and V is TRBV5-5; TRBD2 might be the D (6 bases). CDR3 length equals 12 residues. Germline CDR1 is SGHKS and CDR2 is YYEKEE (reference sequence). Between the trimmed V and J ends, which lost 0 bases and 15 bases, there was a span of 13 bases.

V and J are TRBV12-3 or TRBV12-4 and TRBJ2-5; D is possibly TRBD2 (5 bases). The CDR3 sequence is 15 residues long. V gave up 5 bases and J gave up 5 bases, with 18 bases separating them. CDR3 in amino acids: CASSPRPRGGETQYF. The CDR3 DNA is TGTGCCAGCAGTCCCCGTCCTCGCGGCGGGGAGACCCAGTACTTC.

This clonotype has a handful of counts. This chain connects TRBV7-2 to TRBJ2-3; D gene unclear. This CDR3 comprises 13 residues. V gave up 5 bases and J gave up 6 bases, with 12 bases separating them. Germline V CDR1 and CDR2: SGHTA, FQGNSA. DNA of the CDR3: TGTGCCAGCAGCCACCCAAGGCGGGATACGCAGTATTTT. Protein: CASSHPRRDTQYF.